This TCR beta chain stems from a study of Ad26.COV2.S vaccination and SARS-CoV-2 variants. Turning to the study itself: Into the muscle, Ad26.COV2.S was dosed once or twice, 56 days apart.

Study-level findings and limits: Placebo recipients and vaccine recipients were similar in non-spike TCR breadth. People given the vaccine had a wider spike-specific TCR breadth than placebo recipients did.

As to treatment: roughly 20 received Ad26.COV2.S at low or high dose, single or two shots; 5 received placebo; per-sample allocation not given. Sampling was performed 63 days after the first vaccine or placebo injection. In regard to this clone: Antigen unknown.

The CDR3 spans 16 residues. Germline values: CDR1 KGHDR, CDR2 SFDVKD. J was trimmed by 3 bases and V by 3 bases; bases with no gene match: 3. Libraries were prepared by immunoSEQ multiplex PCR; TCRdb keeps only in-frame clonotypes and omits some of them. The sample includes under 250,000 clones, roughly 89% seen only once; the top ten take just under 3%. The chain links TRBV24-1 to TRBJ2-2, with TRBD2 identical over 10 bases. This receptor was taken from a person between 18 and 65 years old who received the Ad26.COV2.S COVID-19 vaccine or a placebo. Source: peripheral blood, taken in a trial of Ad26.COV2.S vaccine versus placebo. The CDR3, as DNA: TGTGCCACCAGTGATACTAGCGGGAAGGACACCGGGGAGCTGTTTTTT. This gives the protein CATSDTSGKDTGELFF.